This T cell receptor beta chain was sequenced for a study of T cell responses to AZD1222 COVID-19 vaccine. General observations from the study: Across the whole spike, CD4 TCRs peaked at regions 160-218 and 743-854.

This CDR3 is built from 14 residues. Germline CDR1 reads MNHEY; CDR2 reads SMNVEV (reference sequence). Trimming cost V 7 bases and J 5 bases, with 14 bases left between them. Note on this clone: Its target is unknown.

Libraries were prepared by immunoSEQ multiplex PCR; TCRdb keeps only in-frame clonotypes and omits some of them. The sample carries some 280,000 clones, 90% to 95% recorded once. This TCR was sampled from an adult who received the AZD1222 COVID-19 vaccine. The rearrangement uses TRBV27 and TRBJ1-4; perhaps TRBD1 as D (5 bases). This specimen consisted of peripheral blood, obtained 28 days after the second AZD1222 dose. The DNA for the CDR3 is TGTGCCAGCAAATCGGAAGGGGTAAATGAAAAACTGTTTTTT. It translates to CASKSEGVNEKLFF.